What follows are 10 T cell receptor beta chains derived from one specimen sequenced in a study of Ad26.COV2.S vaccination and SARS-CoV-2 variants. Sequencing was performed with immunoSEQ multiplex PCR; in TCRdb, only in-frame clones are kept and a portion is missing. The sample contains about 400,000 clones, around 82% of which appear only once. The sample's treatment: about 20 received Ad26.COV2.S at low or high dose, single or two shots; about five received placebo; per-sample allocation not given. Sampling was done on day 63 after the first vaccine or placebo injection. This specimen consisted of peripheral blood, obtained in a trial of Ad26.COV2.S vaccine versus placebo. The receptors stem from a person between 18 and 65 years old who received the Ad26.COV2.S COVID-19 vaccine or a placebo.

This clone was seen once. This sequence joins TRBV3-1 (or the pseudogene TRBV3-2) and TRBJ1-2; D perhaps matches TRBD1 (5 bases). V was cut by 6 bases and J by 7 bases, with 18 bases left in between. Germline V gene lookup returns CDR1 LGHDT and CDR2 YNNKEL (reference sequence). This CDR3 is 14 amino acids long. The CDR3 coding sequence is TGTGCCAGCAGGTCCTTGGGGGACCCCCCTGGCTACACCTTC. Its protein product is CASRSLGDPPGYTF.

CDR3 loop: CASSPNGQAAQPQHF. CDR3 sequence (DNA): TGTGCCAGCAGCCCGAACGGACAGGCGGCTCAGCCCCAGCATTTT. The V gene is TRBV5-4, the J gene TRBJ1-5, with TRBD1 identical over 7 bases. In germline, CDR1 is SGHNT, CDR2 YYREEE (reference sequence). V was pared by 4 bases and J by 6 bases, with 10 bases of the junction left unmatched. The CDR3 has 15 amino acids.

V and J are TRBV11-3 and TRBJ1-1; a possible D gene is TRBD1 (5 bases). Trimming left V 5 bases short and J 3 bases short, with 13 bases between. Germline V gives CDR1 SGHNT, CDR2 YENEEA. The CDR3 extends over 14 amino acids. In nucleotides, the CDR3 is TGTGCCAGCAGCCCCCAGGGAGGGGACACTGAAGCTTTCTTT. This translates into CASSPQGGDTEAFF.

The V and J genes are TRBV30 and TRBJ2-3; 12 bases agree with TRBD2. CDR1 is GTSNPN and CDR2 is SVGIG in the germline V gene (reference sequence). The CDR3 extends over 16 amino acids. The ends lost 7 bases at V and 0 bases at J; junction bases unmatched: 8. CDR3 residues: CASGTSGRTSTDTQYF. In DNA form, the CDR3 reads TGTGCCTCAGGGACTAGCGGGCGCACTAGCACAGATACGCAGTATTTT.

V usage is TRBV5-5 and J usage is TRBJ1-1; maybe TRBD1 (5 bases). This CDR3 is 12 amino acids long. The germline gives CDR1 SGHKS, CDR2 YYEKEE (reference sequence). V lost 8 bases and J lost 10, with 18 bases in between. CDR3 bases: TGTGCCAGTCACTACCCCGGACAAGGAGCTTTCTTT. It encodes CASHYPGQGAFF.

In DNA, the CDR3 is TGTGCCAGCAGCACTCACAGGGGGAATCAGCCCCAGCATTTT. This sequence encodes CASSTHRGNQPQHF. V and J are TRBV7-2 and TRBJ1-5; 8 bases are a match to TRBD1. J was trimmed by 4 bases and V by 5 bases; bases with no gene match: 4. CDR3 size: 14 residues. The germline CDR1 and CDR2 sequences are SGHTA and FQGNSA.

This clone was detected many times. The chain couples TRBV5-4 to TRBJ2-2; D call uncertain. The CDR3 runs 15 residues. CDR1 and CDR2 from the germline V gene are SGHNT and YYREEE (reference sequence). Trimming shortened V by 3 bases and J by 6 bases, and 15 bases separated the two germline ends. The CDR3: CASSSSQTYPGELFF. The CDR3 coding sequence is TGTGCCAGCAGCTCGTCGCAGACCTATCCCGGGGAGCTGTTTTTT.

V and J are TRBV11-2 and TRBJ1-1; no firm D call. Looked up from germline, CDR1 is SGHAT and CDR2 is FQNNGV. This CDR3 is built from 14 residues. V dropped 5 bases and J dropped 4 bases, with 14 bases sitting between them. CDR3 coding DNA: TGTGCCAGCAGCCAACGGGTGGGCGGCACTGAAGCTTTCTTT. It is translated as CASSQRVGGTEAFF.

J is TRBJ1-1 and V is TRBV25-1; possibly TRBD1 for D (5 bases). CDR1 is MGHDK and CDR2 is SYGVNS in the germline V gene. CDR3 length: 14 residues. Trimming left V 7 bases short and J 6 bases short, with 18 bases between. The CDR3: CASTASGGRAEAFF. CDR3 coding DNA: TGTGCCAGCACCGCGTCTGGGGGTCGGGCTGAAGCTTTCTTT.

CDR3 loop: CASSLFPGSYEQYF. CDR3 bases: TGCGCCAGCAGCTTGTTTCCCGGTTCCTACGAGCAGTACTTC. This chain uses TRBV5-1 with TRBJ2-7; D call uncertain. Per germline, CDR1 SGHRS and CDR2 YFSETQ. V lost 1 base and J lost 1, with 9 bases in between. This CDR3 spans 14 amino acids.